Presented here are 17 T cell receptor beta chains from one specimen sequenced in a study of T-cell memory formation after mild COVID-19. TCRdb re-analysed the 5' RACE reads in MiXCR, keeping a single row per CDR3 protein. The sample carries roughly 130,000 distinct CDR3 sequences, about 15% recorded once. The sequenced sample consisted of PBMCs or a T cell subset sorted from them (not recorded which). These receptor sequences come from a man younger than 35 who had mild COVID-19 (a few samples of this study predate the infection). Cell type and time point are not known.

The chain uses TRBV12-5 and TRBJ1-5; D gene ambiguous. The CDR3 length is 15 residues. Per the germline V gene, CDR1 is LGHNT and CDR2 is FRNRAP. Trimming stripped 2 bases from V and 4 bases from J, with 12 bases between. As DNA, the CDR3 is TGTGCTAGTGGTTTGAGCTTCCTCCCTAATCAGCCCCAGCATTTT. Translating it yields CASGLSFLPNQPQHF.

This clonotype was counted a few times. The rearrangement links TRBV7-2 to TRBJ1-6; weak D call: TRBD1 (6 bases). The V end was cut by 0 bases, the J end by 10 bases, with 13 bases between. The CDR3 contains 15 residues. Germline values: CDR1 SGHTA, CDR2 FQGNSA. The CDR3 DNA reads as TGTGCCAGCAGCTTAGCTTCAGGGGCAGGGTCACCCCTCCACTTT. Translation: CASSLASGAGSPLHF. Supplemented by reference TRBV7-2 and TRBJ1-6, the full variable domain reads GAGVSQSPSNKVTEKGKDVELRCDPISGHTALYWYRQSLGQGLEFLIYFQGNSAPDKSGLPSDRFSAERTGGSVSTLTIQRTQQEDSAVYLCASSLASGAGSPLHFGNGTRLTVT.

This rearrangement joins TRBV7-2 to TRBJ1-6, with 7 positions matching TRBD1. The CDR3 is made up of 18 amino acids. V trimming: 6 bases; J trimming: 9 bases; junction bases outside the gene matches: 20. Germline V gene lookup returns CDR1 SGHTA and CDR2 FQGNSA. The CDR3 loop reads CASSFGPGQTFGGSPLHF. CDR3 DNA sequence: TGTGCCAGCAGTTTCGGCCCGGGACAGACCTTCGGCGGTTCACCCCTCCACTTT.

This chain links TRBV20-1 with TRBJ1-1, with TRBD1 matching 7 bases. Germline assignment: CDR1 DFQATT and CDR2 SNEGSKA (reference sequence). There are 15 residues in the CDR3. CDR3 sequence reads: CRANRPGGQNTEAFF. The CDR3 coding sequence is TGCAGAGCCAACCGGCCAGGGGGACAGAACACTGAAGCTTTCTTT.

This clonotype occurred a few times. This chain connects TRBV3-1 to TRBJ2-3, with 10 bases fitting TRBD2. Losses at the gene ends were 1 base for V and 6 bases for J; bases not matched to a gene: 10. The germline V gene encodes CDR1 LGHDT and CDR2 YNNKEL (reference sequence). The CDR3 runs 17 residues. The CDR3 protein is CASSQVLELAGLDTQYF. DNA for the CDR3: TGTGCCAGCAGCCAAGTGCTTGAACTAGCGGGGCTCGATACGCAGTATTTT.

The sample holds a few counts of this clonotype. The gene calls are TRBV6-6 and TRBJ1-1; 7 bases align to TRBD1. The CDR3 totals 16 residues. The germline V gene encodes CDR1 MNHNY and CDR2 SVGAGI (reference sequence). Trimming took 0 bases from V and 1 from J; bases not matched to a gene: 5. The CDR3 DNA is TGTGCCAGCAGTTACTCGACAGGGACGGGGAACACTGAAGCTTTCTTT. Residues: CASSYSTGTGNTEAFF.

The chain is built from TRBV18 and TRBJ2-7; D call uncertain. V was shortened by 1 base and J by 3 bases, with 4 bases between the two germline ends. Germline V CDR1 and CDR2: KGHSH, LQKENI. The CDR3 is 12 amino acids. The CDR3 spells CASSPLHYEQYF. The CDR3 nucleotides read TGTGCCAGCTCACCACTCCACTACGAGCAGTACTTC.

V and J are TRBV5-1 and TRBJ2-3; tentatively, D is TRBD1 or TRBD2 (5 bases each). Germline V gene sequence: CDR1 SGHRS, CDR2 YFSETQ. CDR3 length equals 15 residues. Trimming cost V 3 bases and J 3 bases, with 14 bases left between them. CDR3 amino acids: CASSYGTGLTDTQYF. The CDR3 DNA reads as TGCGCCAGCAGCTACGGGACCGGGCTTACAGATACGCAGTATTTT.

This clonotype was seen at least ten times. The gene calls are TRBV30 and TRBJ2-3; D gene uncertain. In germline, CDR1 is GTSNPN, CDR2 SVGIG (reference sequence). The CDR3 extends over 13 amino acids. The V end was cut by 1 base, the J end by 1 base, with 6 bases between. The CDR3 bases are TGTGCCTGGAGTGGATACCGCACAGATACGCAGTATTTT. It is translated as CAWSGYRTDTQYF.

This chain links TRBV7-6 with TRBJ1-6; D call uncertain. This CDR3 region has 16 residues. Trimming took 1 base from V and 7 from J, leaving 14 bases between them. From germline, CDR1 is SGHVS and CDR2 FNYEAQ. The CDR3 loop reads CASSLGNRALNSPLHF. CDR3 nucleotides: TGTGCCAGCAGCTTAGGAAACCGGGCCCTAAATTCACCCCTCCACTTT.

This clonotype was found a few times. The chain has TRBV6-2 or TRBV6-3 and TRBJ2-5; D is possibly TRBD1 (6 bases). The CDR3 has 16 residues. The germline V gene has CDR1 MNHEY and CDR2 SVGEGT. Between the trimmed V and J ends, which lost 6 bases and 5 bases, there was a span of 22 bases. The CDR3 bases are TGTGCCAGCAGGCCCTCGGATCGGGACAAAGGGGAGACCCAGTACTTC. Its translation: CASRPSDRDKGETQYF.

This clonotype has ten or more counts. CDR3 coding DNA: TGTGCCAGCACCAGACGACAGGGCACTACAGATACGCAGTATTTT. Protein: CASTRRQGTTDTQYF. The V and J genes are TRBV12-3 or TRBV12-4 and TRBJ2-3, with 7 bases aligning to TRBD1. V lost 7 bases and J lost 3; bases outside the gene matches: 10. CDR3 length: 15 residues.

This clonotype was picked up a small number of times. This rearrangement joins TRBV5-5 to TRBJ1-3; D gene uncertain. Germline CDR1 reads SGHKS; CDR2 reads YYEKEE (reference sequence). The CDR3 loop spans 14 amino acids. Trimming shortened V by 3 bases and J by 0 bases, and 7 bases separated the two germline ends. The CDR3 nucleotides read TGTGCCAGCAGCTACAGCGGCTCTGGAAACACCATATATTTT. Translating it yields CASSYSGSGNTIYF.

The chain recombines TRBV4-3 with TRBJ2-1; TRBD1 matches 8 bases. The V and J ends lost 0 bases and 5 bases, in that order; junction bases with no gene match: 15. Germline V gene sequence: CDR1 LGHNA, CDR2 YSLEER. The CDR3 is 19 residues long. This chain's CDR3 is CASSQDPSGTGGTDNEQFF. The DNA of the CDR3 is TGCGCCAGCAGCCAAGACCCCAGCGGAACAGGGGGTACCGACAATGAGCAGTTCTTC.

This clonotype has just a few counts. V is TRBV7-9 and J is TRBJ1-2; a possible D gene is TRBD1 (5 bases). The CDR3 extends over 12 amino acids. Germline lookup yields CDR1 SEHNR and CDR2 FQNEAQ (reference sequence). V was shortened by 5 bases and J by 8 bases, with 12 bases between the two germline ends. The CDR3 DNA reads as TGTGCCAGCAGCCTCGACAGACTGGGCTACACCTTC. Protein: CASSLDRLGYTF.

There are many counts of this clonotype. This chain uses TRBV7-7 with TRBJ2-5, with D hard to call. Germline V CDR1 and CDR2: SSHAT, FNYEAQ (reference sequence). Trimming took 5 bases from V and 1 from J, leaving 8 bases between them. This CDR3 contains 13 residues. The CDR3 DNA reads TGTGCCAGCAGCCGCGATATCCAAGAGACCCAGTACTTC. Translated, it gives CASSRDIQETQYF.

The CDR3 spells CASRLEGLAFHGELFF. The CDR3 nucleotides read TGTGCCAGCAGACTAGAGGGACTAGCCTTCCACGGGGAGCTGTTTTTT. The chain carries TRBV2 and TRBJ2-2; 9 bases fit TRBD2. The ends lost 6 bases at V and 7 bases at J; junction bases unmatched: 12. CDR3 length: 16 residues. CDR1 and CDR2 from the germline V gene are SNHLY and FYNNEI.